This T cell receptor beta chain derives from a study of cytomegalovirus exposure and HLA in healthy donors. For the study at large: Approximately 81% of 398 genotyped donors fell in the Caucasian-associated ancestry cluster. Study-level findings and limits: There were some V segments, including TRBV6-2 and TRBV6-3, excluded as indistinguishable. The authors judged a highly shared variant cluster likely a sequencing artifact. Most TCR beta V segments were productive about 87% or about 30% of the time in an earlier analysis.

In this sample, this clone turned up a few times. The antigen remains undetermined. The PCR used 60 Vbeta and 13 Jbeta primers. Profiling relied on immunoSEQ multiplex PCR, and the TCRdb table lists in-frame clones only, not all of them. The table records 150,000 to 250,000 clones, roughly four fifths of them present only once. J was trimmed by 5 bases and V by 5 bases; bases with no gene match: 3. The CDR3 consists of 13 residues. Germline-derived CDR1 and CDR2 are MNHEY and SVGAGI. The TCR sequence derives from a man younger than 40 in good health and CMV-seronegative. The genes are TRBV6-5 and TRBJ1-1, with 9 nucleotides matching TRBD1. The sequencing sample was made of PBMCs. The CDR3 bases are TGTGCCAGCAGTACGGACAGGGGAACTGAAGCTTTCTTT. Translated, it gives CASSTDRGTEAFF.